This paragraph covers one T cell receptor beta chain sequence. The antigen is unknown. This sample was included in a study of long-term antiretroviral therapy in people with HIV. Turning to the study itself: A decade or so separates the oldest specimens from the later 2015 immediate-ART recommendation.

The immunoSEQ assay was v3.0, run at survey level. A target of about 40,000-55,000 T-cell genomes per sample was set for sequencing. The protocol was immunoSEQ multiplex PCR, while the TCRdb copy is restricted to in-frame clones and leaves out a portion. The repertoire has about 33,000 clones, roughly 95% of them found once; the top ten carry roughly 2.5%. General study findings and limits: Pre-ART expanded clones dominated the repertoire at every time point. Older ART regimens were possibly in use when the blood was collected between about 2003 and 2017.

V was clipped by 6 bases and J by 4 bases; unmatched bases: 10. The length of the CDR3 is 16 residues. CDR1 SNHLY and CDR2 FYNNEI come from the germline V gene. The material was unsorted PBMCs, obtained around 6.6 years after starting antiretroviral therapy. V usage is TRBV2 and J usage is TRBJ2-3; 10 bases fit TRBD1. The clonotype originates from a man aged 25 to 40 with HIV. The CDR3 loop is CASRGRQGAFADTQYF. CDR3 DNA sequence: TGTGCCAGCAGGGGGCGACAGGGGGCTTTCGCAGATACGCAGTATTTT.